Listed here are 2 T cell receptor beta chains from one sample, sequenced in a study of T cells after yellow fever vaccination. From the 5' RACE reads, TCRdb called clonotypes with MiXCR, one entry per CDR3 protein. The sample lists roughly 520,000 distinct CDR3 sequences, around a fifth occurring once. Material: PBMCs, obtained around 3 weeks after the first yellow fever vaccination. The source is a man younger than 35 who received the YFV17D yellow fever vaccine.

This chain uses TRBV5-1 with TRBJ1-3, with D perhaps matching TRBD1 (6 bases). Germline V lookup: CDR1 SGHRS, CDR2 YFSETQ. The CDR3 is made up of 17 amino acids. V was clipped by 0 bases and J by 4 bases, with 17 bases between them. The CDR3 sequence: CASSLASYRESGNTIYF. The CDR3 DNA follows: TGCGCCAGCAGCTTGGCCTCCTACAGGGAGTCAGGAAACACCATATATTTT.

This sequence joins TRBV11-2 and TRBJ2-2; no reliable D call. This CDR3 is built from 15 residues. Germline CDR1 is SGHAT and CDR2 is FQNNGV. V gave up 0 bases and J gave up 5 bases, with 10 bases separating them. CDR3 protein: CASSLEWVGTGELFF. The CDR3 nucleotides are TGTGCCAGCAGCTTAGAATGGGTGGGGACCGGGGAGCTGTTTTTT.